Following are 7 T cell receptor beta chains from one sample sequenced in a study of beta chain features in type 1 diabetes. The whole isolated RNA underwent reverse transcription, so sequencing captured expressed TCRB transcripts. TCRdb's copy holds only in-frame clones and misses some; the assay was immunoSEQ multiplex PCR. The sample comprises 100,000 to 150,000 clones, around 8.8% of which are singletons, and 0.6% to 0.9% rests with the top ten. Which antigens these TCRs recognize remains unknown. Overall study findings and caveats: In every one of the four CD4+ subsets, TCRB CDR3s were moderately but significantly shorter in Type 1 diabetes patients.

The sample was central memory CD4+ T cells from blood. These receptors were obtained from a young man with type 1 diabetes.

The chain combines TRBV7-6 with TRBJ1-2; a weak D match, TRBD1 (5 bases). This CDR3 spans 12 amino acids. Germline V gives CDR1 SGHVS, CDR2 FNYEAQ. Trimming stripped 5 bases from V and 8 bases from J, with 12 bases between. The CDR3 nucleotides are TGTGCCAGCAGCGGAAGGGGAGGAGGCTACACCTTC. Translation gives CASSGRGGGYTF. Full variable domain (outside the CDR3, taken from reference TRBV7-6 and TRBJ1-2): GAGVSQSPRYKVTKRGQDVALRCDPISGHVSLYWYRQALGQGPEFLTYFNYEAQQDKSGLPNDRFSAERPEGSISTLTIQRTEQRDSAMYRCASSGRGGGYTFGSGTRLTVV.

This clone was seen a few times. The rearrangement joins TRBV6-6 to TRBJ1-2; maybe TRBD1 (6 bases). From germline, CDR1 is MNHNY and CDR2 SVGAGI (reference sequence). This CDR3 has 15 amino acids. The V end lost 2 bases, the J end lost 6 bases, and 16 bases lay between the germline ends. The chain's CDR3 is CASSYGVGGRDGYTF. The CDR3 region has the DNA TGTGCCAGCAGTTACGGGGTAGGGGGTAGAGATGGCTACACCTTC.

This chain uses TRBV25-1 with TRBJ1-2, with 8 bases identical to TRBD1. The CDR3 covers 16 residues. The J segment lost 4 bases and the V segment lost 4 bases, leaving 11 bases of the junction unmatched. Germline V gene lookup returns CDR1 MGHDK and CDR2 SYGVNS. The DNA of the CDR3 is TGTGCCAGCAGTGGAGCCGGGACAGGCTTTACCTATGGCTACACCTTC. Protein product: CASSGAGTGFTYGYTF.

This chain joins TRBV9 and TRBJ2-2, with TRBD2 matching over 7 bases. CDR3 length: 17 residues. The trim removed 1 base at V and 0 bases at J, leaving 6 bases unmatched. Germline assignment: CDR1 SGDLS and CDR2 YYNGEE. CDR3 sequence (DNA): TGTGCCAGCAGCGTATCACCTCTAGCGGCGAACACCGGGGAGCTGTTTTTT. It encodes CASSVSPLAANTGELFF.

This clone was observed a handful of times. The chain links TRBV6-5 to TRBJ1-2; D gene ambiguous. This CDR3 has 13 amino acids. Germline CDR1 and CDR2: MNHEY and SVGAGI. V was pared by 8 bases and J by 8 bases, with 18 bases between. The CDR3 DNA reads TGTGCCAGCCGCCACGGGGTCACGATGGGCTACACCTTC. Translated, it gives CASRHGVTMGYTF.

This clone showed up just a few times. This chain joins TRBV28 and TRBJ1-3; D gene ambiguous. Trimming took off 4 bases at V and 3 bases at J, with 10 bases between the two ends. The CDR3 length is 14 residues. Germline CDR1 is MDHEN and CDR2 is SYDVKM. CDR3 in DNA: TGTGCCAGCAGTTCCCCCACATTTGGAAACACCATATATTTT. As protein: CASSSPTFGNTIYF. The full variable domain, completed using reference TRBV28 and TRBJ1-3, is DVKVTQSSRYLVKRTGEKVFLECVQDMDHENMFWYRQDPGLGLRLIYFSYDVKMKEKGDIPEGYSVSREKKERFSLILESASTNQTSMYLCASSSPTFGNTIYFGEGSWLTVV.

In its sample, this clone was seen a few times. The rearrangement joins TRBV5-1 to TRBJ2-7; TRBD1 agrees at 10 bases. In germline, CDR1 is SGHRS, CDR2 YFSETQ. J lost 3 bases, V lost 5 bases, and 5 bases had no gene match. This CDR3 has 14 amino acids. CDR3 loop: CASRTGQGVYEQYF. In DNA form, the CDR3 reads TGCGCCAGCAGGACAGGACAGGGGGTCTACGAGCAGTACTTC.